This TCR beta chain was identified in a study of shared T cell receptors in the human thymus. The V gene's germline CDR1 is SGDLS and CDR2 YYNGEE. The CDR3 loop spans 15 amino acids. V was pared by 0 bases and J by 6 bases, with 4 bases of the junction left unmatched. Clones were read by immunoSEQ multiplex PCR, and TCRdb kept only the in-frame ones, dropping some. Among hundreds of thousands of clones, approximately 80% were seen once, and the ten largest hold approximately 0.013%. Separately, the same data were catalogued under a study of human thymus T cells. That work states: Gene usage for V and J segments appeared biased in thymic and blood repertoires.

The sequencing input was thymocytes. This TCR came from a boy in the first two years of life with a congenital heart defect. V is TRBV9 and J is TRBJ2-1; TRBD2 matches at 9 bases. CDR3 amino acids: CASSVAGTSSNEQFF. Written as DNA, the CDR3 is TGTGCCAGCAGCGTAGCTGGGACTAGCTCCAATGAGCAGTTCTTC.